The 13 T cell receptor beta chains below come from one sample, sequenced in a study of T cell clonality in common variable immunodeficiency. The method was immunoSEQ multiplex PCR; TCRdb's version includes in-frame clones alone and lacks a portion of them. Altogether 30,000 or so clones were found in the sample, and no singletons occur. What was sequenced was peripheral blood mononuclear cells. These receptors were obtained from a person aged 18 to 69 in good health.

This clone was seen many times. Read coverage stops 3 residues before the CDR3 terminus; the germline J gene supplies the remainder. The chain is built from TRBV10-1 and TRBJ2-5; 10 nucleotides line up with TRBD2. Unmatched junction bases numbered 5, after V lost 0 bases and J lost 1 base. Germline CDR1 reads WNHNN; CDR2 reads SYGVQD (reference sequence). This CDR3 comprises 17 residues. The CDR3 loop reads CASSESSRLAGQETQYF. The CDR3 bases that were read are TGCGCCAGCAGTGAGTCTTCGAGACTAGCGGGCCAAGAGACC.

Comments on this clone: The missing CDR3 end, 3 residues past where the read stops, is filled in from the germline J gene. V gene TRBV30 combines with J gene TRBJ1-2, with D unresolved. CDR3 length: 12 amino acids. The germline V gene encodes CDR1 GTSNPN and CDR2 SVGIG (reference sequence). This CDR3 is CAWSAQPAAYTF. The sequenced CDR3 bases are TGTGCCTGGAGTGCGCAACCCGCGGCC.

This clone was counted at least ten times. The read falls 3 residues short of the CDR3 end, and the missing part is taken from the germline J gene. The rearrangement uses TRBV19 and TRBJ2-7, with 8 bases aligning to TRBD1. V was pared by 4 bases and J by 3 bases, with 5 bases of the junction left unmatched. The V gene's germline CDR1 is LNHDA and CDR2 SQIVND (reference sequence). This CDR3 is built from 14 residues. The CDR3 bases that were read are TGTGCCAGTAGTACCACGACAGGGGACTACGAG. This codes for CASSTTTGDYE. The full-length CDR3 reads as CASSTTTGDYEQYF.

In this sample, this clone turned up many times. The CDR3 is cut off 3 residues early in the read; its end comes from the germline J gene. The V gene is TRBV7-3, the J gene TRBJ2-3; TRBD2 matches 8 bases. V dropped 1 base and J dropped 5; count of bases not matched to a gene: 8. Germline CDR1 SGHTA, CDR2 FQGTGA. The CDR3 runs to 16 residues. Partial CDR3 DNA: TGTGCCAGCAGCTTAATGGGGGAGCGGGGGTTAGATACG. Translation gives CASSLMGERGLDT. Given in full, the CDR3 is CASSLMGERGLDTQYF.

This clone showed up many times. The CDR3 sequence is CASSYRETEAFF. The DNA read from the CDR3 is TGTGCCAGCAGCTACAGGGAAACTGAA. The chain has TRBV7-2 and TRBJ1-1, with D possibly matching TRBD1 (6 bases). The missing CDR3 end, 3 residues past where the read stops, is filled in from the germline J gene. The CDR3 is 12 residues long. Germline CDR1 reads SGHTA; CDR2 reads FQGNSA. V was shortened by 4 bases and J by 5 bases, with 8 bases between the two germline ends.

The sample holds many counts of this clone. The read terminates 3 residues before the CDR3 end, so the remaining end is supplied by the germline J gene. Other DNA sequences in the same sample also yield this CDR3. The V call is TRBV6-1, the J call TRBJ1-3; D is perhaps TRBD1 (6 bases). The CDR3 sequence is 16 residues long. The germline V gene has CDR1 MNHNS and CDR2 SASEGT. Trimming stripped 1 base from V and 0 bases from J, with 10 bases between. CDR3 bases read: TGTGCCAGCAGTGAAGTGGGGACATTCTCTGGAAACACC. Protein: CASSEVGTFSGNT. The whole CDR3 region reads CASSEVGTFSGNTIYF.

This clone was counted many times. The sequence runs out 3 residues before the end of the CDR3; the remainder is reconstructed from the germline J gene. This chain joins TRBV29-1 and TRBJ2-3; a weak D match, TRBD1 (5 bases). The CDR3 covers 16 residues. Germline V CDR1 and CDR2: SQVTM, ANQGSEA. The V and J ends lost 3 bases and 0 bases respectively, with 16 bases between them. Incomplete CDR3 DNA: TGCAGCGTTGACGTCCCGGACAAATCTAGCACAGATACG. This encodes CSVDVPDKSSTDT. The CDR3, in full, reads CSVDVPDKSSTDTQYF.

This clone was recorded at least ten times. With the read ending 3 residues before the CDR3 end, the germline J gene is used to fill in that end. The chain is built from TRBV7-3 and TRBJ1-1, with D unclear. Trimming removed 1 base from V and 0 bases from J, with 9 bases in between. Per germline, CDR1 SGHTA and CDR2 FQGTGA. This CDR3 region has 15 residues. CDR3 DNA, as far as it was read: TGTGCCAGCAGCTTAATGCCGGGTATGAACACTGAA. Amino acid sequence: CASSLMPGMNTE. The full CDR3 protein is CASSLMPGMNTEAFF.

This clone occurred many times. The CDR3 extends 3 residues past the end of the read, so its final part is completed from the germline J gene. The chain carries TRBV7-9 and TRBJ2-1, with 9 bases that match TRBD1. Germline-derived CDR1 and CDR2 are SEHNR and FQNEAQ (reference sequence). The CDR3 has 15 residues. The ends lost 3 bases at V and 5 bases at J; junction bases unmatched: 5. CDR3: CASSFWTGVDNEQFF. Partial CDR3 DNA: TGTGCCAGCAGCTTTTGGACAGGGGTTGACAATGAG.

This clone was seen many times. Read coverage stops 3 residues before the CDR3 terminus; the germline J gene supplies the remainder. The gene calls are TRBV4-2 and TRBJ2-5; D may be TRBD1 (6 bases). The germline V gene encodes CDR1 LGHNA and CDR2 YNFKEQ. The germline V and J ends were trimmed by 2 bases and 6 bases, with 19 bases remaining between them. This CDR3 comprises 16 residues. The part of the CDR3 DNA that was read is TGTGCCAGCAGCCAACAGCTCAGACAGGAGAGGAAGACC. This translates into CASSQQLRQERKT. The entire CDR3 is CASSQQLRQERKTQYF.

This clone was picked up many times. The read ends 3 residues early relative to the CDR3; the germline J gene fills the gap. The J gene is TRBJ1-5, the V gene TRBV18, with 8 bases fitting TRBD1. The J segment lost 3 bases and the V segment lost 5 bases, leaving 9 bases of the junction unmatched. Germline V gene lookup returns CDR1 KGHSH and CDR2 LQKENI. This CDR3 contains 16 residues. The covered CDR3 bases are TGTGCCAGCTCAACTTCCGGGACAGGACACAATCAGCCC. Encoded protein: CASSTSGTGHNQP. The full CDR3 reads CASSTSGTGHNQPQHF.

This clone came up many times. The CDR3 extends 3 residues past the end of the read, so its final part is completed from the germline J gene. The chain combines TRBV12-5 with TRBJ1-2; maybe TRBD1 (6 bases). The CDR3 length is 16 residues. V was pared by 0 bases and J by 0 bases, with 11 bases between. CDR1 is LGHNT, CDR2 FRNRAP, per germline. The chain's CDR3 is CASGLVQGPTNYGYTF. The part of the CDR3 DNA that was read is TGTGCTAGTGGTTTGGTACAGGGCCCAACTAACTATGGC.

There are many counts of this clone. The DNA ends 3 residues before the CDR3 does, and the rest of the CDR3 is filled in from the germline J gene. The chain uses TRBV2 and TRBJ1-4; D is perhaps TRBD1 (6 bases). From germline, CDR1 is SNHLY and CDR2 FYNNEI. Trimming shortened V by 8 bases and J by 6 bases, and 13 bases separated the two germline ends. The CDR3 has 13 residues. The CDR3 sequence: CASRGGPHEKLFF. The CDR3 DNA, read in part, is TGTGCCAGCCGAGGGGGACCCCATGAAAAA.